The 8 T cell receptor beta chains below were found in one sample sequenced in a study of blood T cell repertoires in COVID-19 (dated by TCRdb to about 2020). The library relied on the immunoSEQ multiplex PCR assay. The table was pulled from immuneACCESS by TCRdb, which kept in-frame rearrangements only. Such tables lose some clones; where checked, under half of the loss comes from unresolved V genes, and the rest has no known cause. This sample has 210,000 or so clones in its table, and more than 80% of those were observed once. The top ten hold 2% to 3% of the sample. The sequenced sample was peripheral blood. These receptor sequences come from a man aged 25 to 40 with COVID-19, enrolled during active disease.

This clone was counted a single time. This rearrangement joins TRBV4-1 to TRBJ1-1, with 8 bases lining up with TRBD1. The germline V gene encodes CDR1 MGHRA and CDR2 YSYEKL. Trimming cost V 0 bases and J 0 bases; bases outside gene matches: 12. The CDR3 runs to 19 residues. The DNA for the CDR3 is TGCGCCAGCAGCCAAGATTTTGGGCAGGGGGCGGCTATGAACACTGAAGCTTTCTTT. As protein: CASSQDFGQGAAMNTEAFF.

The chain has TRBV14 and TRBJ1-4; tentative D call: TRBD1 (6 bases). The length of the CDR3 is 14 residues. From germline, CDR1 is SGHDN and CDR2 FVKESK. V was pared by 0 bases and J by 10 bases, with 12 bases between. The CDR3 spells CASSQDVGGAKLFF. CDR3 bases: TGTGCCAGCAGCCAAGATGTAGGGGGTGCAAAACTGTTTTTT.

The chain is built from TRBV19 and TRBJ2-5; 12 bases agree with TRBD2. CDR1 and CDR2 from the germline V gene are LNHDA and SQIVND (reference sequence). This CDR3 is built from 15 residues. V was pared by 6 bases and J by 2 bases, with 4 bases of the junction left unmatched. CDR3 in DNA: TGTGCCAGTAGCGCAGGACTAGCGGGACAAGAGACCCAGTACTTC. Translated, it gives CASSAGLAGQETQYF.

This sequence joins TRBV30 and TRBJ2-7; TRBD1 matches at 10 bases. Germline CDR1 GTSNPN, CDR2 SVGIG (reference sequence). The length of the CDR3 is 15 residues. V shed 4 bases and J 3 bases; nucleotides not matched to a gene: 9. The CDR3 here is CAWISWGQGIYEQYF. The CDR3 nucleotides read TGTGCCTGGATTAGCTGGGGACAGGGGATCTACGAGCAGTACTTC.

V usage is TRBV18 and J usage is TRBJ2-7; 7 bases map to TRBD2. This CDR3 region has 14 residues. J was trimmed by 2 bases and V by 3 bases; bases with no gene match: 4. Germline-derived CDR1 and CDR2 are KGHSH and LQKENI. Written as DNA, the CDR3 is TGTGCCAGCTCACCTGGGGGGGTAACCTACGAGCAGTACTTC. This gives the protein CASSPGGVTYEQYF.

This CDR3 is CASSGGGATSGNTIYF. The CDR3 DNA follows: TGTGCCAGCAGCGGCGGCGGGGCAACCTCTGGAAACACCATATATTTT. The rearrangement joins TRBV7-2 to TRBJ1-3, with a tentative D call TRBD1 (5 bases). Germline V gene data show CDR1 as SGHTA and CDR2 as FQGNSA. The CDR3 loop spans 16 amino acids. V lost 5 bases and J lost 0, with 14 bases in between.

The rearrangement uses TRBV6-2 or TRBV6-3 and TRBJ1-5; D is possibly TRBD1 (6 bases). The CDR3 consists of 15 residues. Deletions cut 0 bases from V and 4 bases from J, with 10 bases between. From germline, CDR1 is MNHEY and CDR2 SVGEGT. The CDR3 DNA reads TGTGCCAGCAGTTACTCCTATACAGGGAATCAGCCCCAGCATTTT. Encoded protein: CASSYSYTGNQPQHF.

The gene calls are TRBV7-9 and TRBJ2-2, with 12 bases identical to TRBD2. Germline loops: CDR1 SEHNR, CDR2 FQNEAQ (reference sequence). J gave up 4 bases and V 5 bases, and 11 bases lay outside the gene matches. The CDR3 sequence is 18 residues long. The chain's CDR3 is CASSASSGRASGTGELFF. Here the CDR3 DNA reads TGTGCCAGCAGCGCCTCTAGCGGGAGGGCCTCGGGCACCGGGGAGCTGTTTTTT.